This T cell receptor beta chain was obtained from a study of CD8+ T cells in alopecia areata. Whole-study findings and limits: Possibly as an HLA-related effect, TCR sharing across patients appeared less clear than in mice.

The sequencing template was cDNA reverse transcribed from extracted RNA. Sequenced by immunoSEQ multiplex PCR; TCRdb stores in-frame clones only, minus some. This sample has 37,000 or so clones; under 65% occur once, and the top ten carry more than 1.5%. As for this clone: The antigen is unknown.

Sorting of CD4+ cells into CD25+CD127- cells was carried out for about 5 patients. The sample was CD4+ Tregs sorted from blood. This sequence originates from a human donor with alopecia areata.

CDR3 coding DNA: TGTGCCAGCAGCCTGGTAGCGGGGACCGAGCAGTACTTC. Encoded protein: CASSLVAGTEQYF. This chain joins TRBV11-2 and TRBJ2-7; 8 nucleotides match TRBD2. Germline V lookup: CDR1 SGHAT, CDR2 FQNNGV. The CDR3 loop spans 13 amino acids. After removal of 5 bases from V and 6 bases from J, the junction contained 6 bases not matched to a gene.